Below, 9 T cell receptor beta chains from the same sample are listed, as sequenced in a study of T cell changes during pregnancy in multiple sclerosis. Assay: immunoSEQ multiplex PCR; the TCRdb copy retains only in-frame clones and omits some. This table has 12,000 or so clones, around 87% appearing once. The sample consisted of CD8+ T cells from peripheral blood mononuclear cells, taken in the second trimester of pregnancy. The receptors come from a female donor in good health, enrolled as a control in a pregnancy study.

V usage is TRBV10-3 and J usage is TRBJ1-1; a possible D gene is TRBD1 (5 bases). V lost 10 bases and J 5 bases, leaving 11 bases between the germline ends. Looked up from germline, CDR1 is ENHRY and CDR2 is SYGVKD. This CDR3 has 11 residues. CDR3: CATFRGTEAFF. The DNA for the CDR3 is TGTGCCACGTTCCGGGGGACTGAAGCTTTCTTT.

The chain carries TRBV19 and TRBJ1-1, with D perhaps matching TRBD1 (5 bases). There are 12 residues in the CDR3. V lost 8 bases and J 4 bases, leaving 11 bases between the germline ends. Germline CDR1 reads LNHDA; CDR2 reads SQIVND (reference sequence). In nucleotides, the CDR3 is TGTGCCAGTGAGAGGGACTCCACTGAAGCTTTCTTT. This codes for CASERDSTEAFF.

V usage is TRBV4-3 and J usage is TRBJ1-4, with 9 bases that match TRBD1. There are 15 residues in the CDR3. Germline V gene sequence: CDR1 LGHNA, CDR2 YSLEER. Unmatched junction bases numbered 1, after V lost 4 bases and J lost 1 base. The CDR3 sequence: CASSPDRGTNEKLFF. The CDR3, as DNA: TGCGCCAGCAGCCCGGACAGGGGAACTAATGAAAAACTGTTTTTT.

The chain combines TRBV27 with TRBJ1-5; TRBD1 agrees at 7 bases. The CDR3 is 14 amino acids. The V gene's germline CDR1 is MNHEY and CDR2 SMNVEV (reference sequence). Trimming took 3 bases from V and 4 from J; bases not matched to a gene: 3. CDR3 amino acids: CASSLTGINQPQHF. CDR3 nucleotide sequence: TGTGCCAGCAGTTTGACAGGGATTAATCAGCCCCAGCATTTT.

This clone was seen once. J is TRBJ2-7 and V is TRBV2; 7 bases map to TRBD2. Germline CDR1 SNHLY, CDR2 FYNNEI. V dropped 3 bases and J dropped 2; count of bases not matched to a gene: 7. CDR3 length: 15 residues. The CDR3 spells CASSDWAGATYEQYF. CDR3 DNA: TGTGCCAGCAGTGATTGGGCGGGAGCGACCTACGAGCAGTACTTC.

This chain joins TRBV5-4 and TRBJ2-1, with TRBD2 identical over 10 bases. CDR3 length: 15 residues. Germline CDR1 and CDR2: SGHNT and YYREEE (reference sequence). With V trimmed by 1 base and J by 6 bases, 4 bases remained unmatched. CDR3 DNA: TGTGCCAGCAGCTTGCTAGCGGGAGTATTCAATGAGCAGTTCTTC. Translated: CASSLLAGVFNEQFF.

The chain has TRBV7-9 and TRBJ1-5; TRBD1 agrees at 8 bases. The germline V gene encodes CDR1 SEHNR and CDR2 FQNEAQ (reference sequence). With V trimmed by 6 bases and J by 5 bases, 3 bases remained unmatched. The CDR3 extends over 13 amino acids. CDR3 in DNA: TGTGCCAGCAGTTCAGGGGGCTATCAGCCCCAGCATTTT. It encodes CASSSGGYQPQHF.

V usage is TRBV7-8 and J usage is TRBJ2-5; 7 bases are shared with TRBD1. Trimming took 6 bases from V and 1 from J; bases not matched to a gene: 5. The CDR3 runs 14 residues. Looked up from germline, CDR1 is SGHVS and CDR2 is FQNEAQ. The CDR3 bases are TGTGCCAGCAGTCACCACAGGGGCCAAGAGACCCAGTACTTC. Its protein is CASSHHRGQETQYF.

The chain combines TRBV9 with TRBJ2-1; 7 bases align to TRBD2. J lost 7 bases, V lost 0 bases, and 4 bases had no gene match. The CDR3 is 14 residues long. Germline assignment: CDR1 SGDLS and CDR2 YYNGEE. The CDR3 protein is CASSVGGGRNEQFF. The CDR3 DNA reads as TGTGCCAGCAGCGTAGGGGGGGGTCGGAATGAGCAGTTCTTC.